These 21 T cell receptor beta chains originate from one sample sequenced in a study of control samples from healthy donors and cancer patients. Clones were sequenced by immunoSEQ multiplex PCR, and TCRdb holds only the in-frame ones, with some missing. Here the sample spans 80,000 or so clones, roughly 92% being singletons. Sequences were obtained from blood. Receptors originate from a woman aged 55 to 70 in good health.

The chain is built from TRBV10-3 and TRBJ2-6; 7 bases fit TRBD2. In germline, CDR1 is ENHRY, CDR2 SYGVKD. J was trimmed by 0 bases and V by 1 base; bases with no gene match: 6. The CDR3 consists of 18 residues. The CDR3 reads CAISELGGEHSGANVLTF. The DNA of the CDR3 is TGTGCCATCAGTGAGTTGGGGGGGGAACACTCTGGGGCCAACGTCCTGACTTTC.

The chain has TRBV10-2 and TRBJ1-5; maybe TRBD1 (6 bases). The germline gives CDR1 WSHSY, CDR2 SAAADI. The CDR3 has 15 amino acids. V was shortened by 3 bases and J by 8 bases, with 17 bases between the two germline ends. The CDR3 is CASSDIGQGIEPQHF. The CDR3 bases are TGCGCCAGCAGTGATATTGGGCAGGGGATAGAGCCCCAGCATTTT.

V usage is TRBV7-2 and J usage is TRBJ2-3; possibly TRBD2 for D (5 bases). V was cut by 0 bases and J by 3 bases, with 7 bases left in between. CDR1 and CDR2 (germline): SGHTA, FQGNSA. The CDR3 runs 14 residues. CDR3 loop: CASSLASVTDTQYF. The CDR3 DNA reads as TGTGCCAGCAGCTTAGCTAGCGTTACAGATACGCAGTATTTT.

The gene calls are TRBV6-5 and TRBJ1-3, with D perhaps matching TRBD1 (5 bases). V lost 6 bases, J lost 0 bases, and 15 bases lay in between. Germline V gives CDR1 MNHEY, CDR2 SVGAGI. CDR3 size: 16 residues. The CDR3 loop is CASRYGHHDSGNTIYF. CDR3 in DNA: TGTGCCAGCAGATACGGACACCACGACTCTGGAAACACCATATATTTT.

The V gene is TRBV11-2, the J gene TRBJ1-2; a weak D match, TRBD1 (6 bases). The CDR3 sequence is 13 residues long. Trimming removed 3 bases from V and 5 bases from J, with 10 bases in between. Germline CDR1 is SGHAT and CDR2 is FQNNGV. Written as DNA, the CDR3 is TGTGCCAGCAGCTTGGACAGAGAGTATGGCTACACCTTC. Translation: CASSLDREYGYTF.

The J gene is TRBJ2-5, the V gene TRBV20-1, with TRBD2 matching 9 bases. Trimming took 3 bases from V and 5 from J; bases not matched to a gene: 10. The CDR3 is 15 residues long. The germline gives CDR1 DFQATT, CDR2 SNEGSKA (reference sequence). The CDR3 bases are TGCAGTGCTAGTTGGCTAGCGGGAATCGGGGAGACCCAGTACTTC. This encodes CSASWLAGIGETQYF.

The gene calls are TRBV12-3 or TRBV12-4 and TRBJ1-1; D gene unclear. V was trimmed by 3 bases and J by 6 bases, leaving 8 bases between them. The CDR3 has 12 amino acids. DNA of the CDR3: TGTGCCAGCAGTTTGTTTGACGCTGAAGCTTTCTTT. Residues: CASSLFDAEAFF.

This clone was recorded only once. The chain joins TRBV5-1 to TRBJ2-5; TRBD1 agrees at 8 bases. Germline V gives CDR1 SGHRS, CDR2 YFSETQ. The CDR3 spans 16 residues. The ends lost 4 bases at V and 2 bases at J; junction bases unmatched: 10. The CDR3 spells CASSTQGAKYQETQYF. The CDR3 region has the DNA TGCGCCAGCAGCACGCAGGGGGCGAAATATCAAGAGACCCAGTACTTC.

The V gene is TRBV19, the J gene TRBJ1-4; D call uncertain. The CDR3 loop spans 14 amino acids. The V end was cut by 6 bases, the J end by 0 bases, with 8 bases between. Germline V gene sequence: CDR1 LNHDA, CDR2 SQIVND (reference sequence). DNA of the CDR3: TGTGCCAGTAGCCGACGGTCAACTAATGAAAAACTGTTTTTT. It specifies CASSRRSTNEKLFF.

V is TRBV9 and J is TRBJ1-1; weak D call: TRBD1 (6 bases). Trimming took 4 bases from V and 1 from J, leaving 11 bases between them. CDR3 length: 14 amino acids. Per germline, CDR1 SGDLS and CDR2 YYNGEE. The CDR3: CASSRQVRNTEAFF. The CDR3 coding sequence is TGTGCCAGCAGCCGACAGGTGAGGAACACTGAAGCTTTCTTT.

This chain connects TRBV29-1 to TRBJ2-7, with TRBD2 identical over 10 bases. J gave up 3 bases and V 6 bases, and 11 bases lay outside the gene matches. This CDR3 is built from 15 residues. CDR1 and CDR2 (germline): SQVTM, ANQGSEA. In DNA, the CDR3 is TGCAGCGTGAGGGAAGCGGGAGGGCCGGGCTACGAGCAGTACTTC. Translated, it gives CSVREAGGPGYEQYF.

This chain's CDR3 is CASSQDVQGSINEQFF. For the CDR3, the DNA is TGCGCCAGCAGCCAAGACGTACAGGGTTCTATCAATGAGCAGTTCTTC. The chain is built from TRBV4-1 and TRBJ2-1; D is possibly TRBD1 (6 bases). Germline V gene lookup returns CDR1 MGHRA and CDR2 YSYEKL. Trimming removed 0 bases from V and 6 bases from J, with 15 bases in between. CDR3 size: 16 residues.

The count of this clone is one. The chain joins TRBV9 to TRBJ2-1; D unclear. The CDR3 extends over 15 amino acids. Germline V gene lookup returns CDR1 SGDLS and CDR2 YYNGEE. Trimming removed 3 bases at V and 5 bases at J, with 15 bases between. CDR3 bases: TGTGCCAGCAGCGCCTCAGTGGGGTACCACAATGAGCAGTTCTTC. This sequence encodes CASSASVGYHNEQFF.

V gene TRBV28 combines with J gene TRBJ1-4; TRBD1 agrees at 9 bases. Per the germline V gene, CDR1 is MDHEN and CDR2 is SYDVKM. This CDR3 has 17 amino acids. V shed 5 bases and J 4 bases; nucleotides not matched to a gene: 11. The CDR3 protein is CASSGPGQGGVNEKLFF. The CDR3 nucleotides are TGTGCCAGCAGTGGACCGGGACAGGGCGGTGTTAATGAAAAACTGTTTTTT.

The chain is built from TRBV6-2 or TRBV6-3 and TRBJ2-3; D perhaps matches TRBD2 (5 bases). Germline CDR1 reads MNHEY; CDR2 reads SVGEGT. The CDR3 sequence is 14 residues long. V shed 5 bases and J shed 6 bases, with 15 bases lying between them. CDR3 coding DNA: TGTGCCAGCAGTCCGCGGCTAGCCGGTGATACGCAGTATTTT. It yields the protein CASSPRLAGDTQYF.

The gene calls are TRBV10-3 and TRBJ1-6, with D possibly TRBD1 on 6 matching bases. In germline, CDR1 is ENHRY, CDR2 SYGVKD. V lost 10 bases to trimming and J lost 5 bases, with 12 bases between them. The CDR3 contains 13 residues. The CDR3 DNA reads as TGTGCCACCGGGACATCCGATAATTCACCCCTCCACTTT. As protein: CATGTSDNSPLHF.

This chain joins TRBV5-8 and TRBJ2-7; D unresolved. V lost 6 bases and J lost 0, with 13 bases in between. The CDR3 covers 14 residues. Germline V CDR1 and CDR2: SGHTS, YDEGEE. CDR3 nucleotides: TGTGCCAGCACCCGCCCCTGGGGCTCCTACGAGCAGTACTTC. Amino acids: CASTRPWGSYEQYF.

This sequence joins TRBV5-1 and TRBJ1-6, with TRBD1 matching over 7 bases. V lost 4 bases, J lost 6 bases, and 4 bases stayed unmatched. Per the germline V gene, CDR1 is SGHRS and CDR2 is YFSETQ. This CDR3 has 14 residues. CDR3 loop: CASSIGTVNSPLHF. CDR3 in DNA: TGCGCCAGCAGCATCGGGACAGTTAATTCACCCCTCCACTTT.

The table lists this clone with a count of one. The V gene is TRBV28, the J gene TRBJ1-2; the D is unclear. Trimming stripped 4 bases from V and 0 bases from J, with 3 bases between. The CDR3 has 12 residues. The germline CDR1 and CDR2 sequences are MDHEN and SYDVKM. Here the CDR3 reads CASSSTNYGYTF. The CDR3 DNA sequence: TGTGCCAGCAGTTCGACTAACTATGGCTACACCTTC.

V gene TRBV6-2 or TRBV6-3 combines with J gene TRBJ1-5; a weak D match, TRBD1 (5 bases). Per the germline V gene, CDR1 is MNHEY and CDR2 is SVGEGT. Trimming left V 5 bases short and J 3 bases short, with 11 bases between. The CDR3 sequence is 14 residues long. The CDR3 DNA is TGTGCCAGCAGTCGGGACGGCTCCAATCAGCCCCAGCATTTT. Protein sequence: CASSRDGSNQPQHF.

The V call is TRBV5-4, the J call TRBJ2-4; D is unclear. This CDR3 contains 13 residues. The ends were cut back, 0 bases at V and 5 bases at J, with 6 bases in the middle. Germline V lookup: CDR1 SGHNT, CDR2 YYREEE (reference sequence). The CDR3 bases are TGTGCCAGCAGCTTGGAGATGCAAAACATTCAGTACTTC. It translates to CASSLEMQNIQYF.